The rows below give T cell receptor beta chains drawn from one sample of a study of cytomegalovirus exposure and HLA in healthy donors. Assay used: immunoSEQ multiplex PCR; TCRdb lists only in-frame clones, some missing. The data hold 170,000 or so clones, with roughly 80% observed a single time. Sequencing was done on a sample of PBMCs. These receptors were taken from a man aged 18 to 35 in good health and CMV-seronegative. CDR3s include the opening cysteine and the closing phenylalanine or tryptophan. D genes are given only for firm matches. Size values are once, few and many counts, or a class for expanded clones, and some rows have none.

size: NA
D: TRBD1
V: TRBV6-5
J: TRBJ1-4
DNA: TGTGCCAGCAGACCAGGGGGAGTTAATGAAAAACTGTTTTTT
CDR3: CASRPGGVNEKLFF

size: NA
D: NA
V: TRBV7-6
J: TRBJ2-7
DNA: TGTGCCAGCAGCTTAGCGCCCGTGGAGGGGAGGTACGAGCAGTACTTC
CDR3: CASSLAPVEGRYEQYF

size: NA
D: NA
V: TRBV9
J: TRBJ1-3
DNA: TGTGCCAGCAGCGTAGCGGGGGGTGGGTCTGCTGGAAACACCATATATTTT
CDR3: CASSVAGGGSAGNTIYF

size: NA
D: NA
V: TRBV18
J: TRBJ2-7
DNA: TGTGCCAGCTCACTTCTCGAGCTTAACGAGCAGTACTTC
CDR3: CASSLLELNEQYF

size: NA
D: NA
V: TRBV11-2
J: TRBJ1-1
DNA: TGTGCCAGCAGCTTGCAGTTCAACACTGAAGCTTTCTTT
CDR3: CASSLQFNTEAFF

size: NA
D: NA
V: TRBV6-5
J: TRBJ2-7
DNA: TGTGCCAGCAGTTCCCAGATTCCTAGCTCCTACGAGCAGTACTTC
CDR3: CASSSQIPSSYEQYF

size: NA
D: NA
V: TRBV27
J: TRBJ2-2
DNA: TGTGCCAGCAGCCCCCGCCCCGGGACCGGGGAGCTGTTTTTT
CDR3: CASSPRPGTGELFF

size: NA
D: NA
V: TRBV4-3
J: TRBJ2-1
DNA: TGCGCCAGCAGCCAAGCGAGGGGGACGGCGATCCATGAGCAGTTCTTC
CDR3: CASSQARGTAIHEQFF

size: NA
D: NA
V: TRBV6-5
J: TRBJ1-5
DNA: TGTGCCAGCAGTGCGCAGGGAAATAGCAATCAGCCCCAGCATTTT
CDR3: CASSAQGNSNQPQHF

size: once
D: NA
V: TRBV6-6
J: TRBJ1-1
DNA: TGTGCCAGCAACGAAGAGGGTGAAACTGAAGCTTTCTTT
CDR3: CASNEEGETEAFF

size: once
D: TRBD1
V: TRBV14
J: TRBJ1-2
DNA: TGTGCCAGCAGTCCTATGGACAGGGGCTATGGCTACACCTTC
CDR3: CASSPMDRGYGYTF

size: once
D: NA
V: TRBV6-5
J: TRBJ2-7
DNA: TGTGCCAGCAGTTACTCGTATCGGGTTTCCTACGAGCAGTACTTC
CDR3: CASSYSYRVSYEQYF

size: once
D: TRBD1
V: TRBV7-9
J: TRBJ2-1
DNA: TGTTCCAGCAGCCACCCCCGGGACAGGGGGGTCTTC
CDR3: CSSSHPRDRGVF

size: NA
D: TRBD2
V: TRBV29-1
J: TRBJ2-3
DNA: TGCAGCGTTTGGGAAGCGGGAGGGCCCACAGATACGCAGTATTTT
CDR3: CSVWEAGGPTDTQYF

size: NA
D: NA
V: TRBV5-1
J: TRBJ2-1
DNA: TGCGCCAGCAGCTTGACTATGAACTCTTACGATGAGCAGTTCTTC
CDR3: CASSLTMNSYDEQFF

size: NA
D: NA
V: TRBV5-1
J: TRBJ1-1
DNA: TGCGCCAGCAGCCCCGGGGGGGGACTAAACACTGAAGCTTTCTTT
CDR3: CASSPGGGLNTEAFF

size: NA
D: TRBD1
V: TRBV4-1
J: TRBJ2-5
DNA: TGCGCCAGCAGCCAAGATCTGTGGGGGCCAGGGGGCGTTGGGGAGACCCAGTACTTC
CDR3: CASSQDLWGPGGVGETQYF

size: NA
D: TRBD1
V: TRBV10-1
J: TRBJ1-2
DNA: TGCGCCAGTAAAACCAGGGGGAACTATGGCTACACCTTC
CDR3: CASKTRGNYGYTF

size: few
D: TRBD1
V: TRBV12-5
J: TRBJ1-6
DNA: TGTGCTACCAGGACAGGGCAACGCTCCTATAATTCACCCCTCCACTTT
CDR3: CATRTGQRSYNSPLHF

size: once
D: NA
V: TRBV5-1
J: TRBJ2-2
DNA: TGCGCCAGCAGCTTGGGCTACGGGGGAAGCGCCGGGGAGCTGTTTTTT
CDR3: CASSLGYGGSAGELFF

size: NA
D: TRBD2
V: TRBV28
J: TRBJ2-3
DNA: TGTGCCAGCAGTTTAATGAGCGGGAATCCCACAGATACGCAGTATTTT
CDR3: CASSLMSGNPTDTQYF

size: NA
D: NA
V: TRBV25-1
J: TRBJ1-6
DNA: TGTGCCAGCAGCGACATAAATTCACCCCTCCACTTT
CDR3: CASSDINSPLHF

size: NA
D: NA
V: TRBV28
J: TRBJ1-5
DNA: TGTGCCAGCAGTTTAGGGCCTGTCAATCAGCCCCAGCATTTT
CDR3: CASSLGPVNQPQHF

size: NA
D: TRBD1
V: TRBV18
J: TRBJ1-5
DNA: TGTGCCAGCTCACCACAACAGGGGAGCGGTCAGCCCCAGCATTTT
CDR3: CASSPQQGSGQPQHF

size: NA
D: NA
V: TRBV18
J: TRBJ2-7
DNA: TGTGCCAGCTCCCCCTTGAAGCGTTGGATCTCCGAGCAGTACTTC
CDR3: CASSPLKRWISEQYF

size: NA
D: TRBD1
V: TRBV7-9
J: TRBJ2-7
DNA: TGTGCCAGCAGCCAACCGGGACAGCAAACGCAGTACTTC
CDR3: CASSQPGQQTQYF

size: NA
D: NA
V: TRBV28
J: TRBJ1-4
DNA: TGTGCCAGCAGTATATACAAGATAATTGAAAATGAAAAACTGTTTTTT
CDR3: CASSIYKIIENEKLFF

size: NA
D: NA
V: TRBV11-3
J: TRBJ1-1
DNA: TGTGCCAGCAGCTTAGATGGGGCCGCGGAAGCTTTCTTT
CDR3: CASSLDGAAEAFF

size: few
D: NA
V: TRBV5-6
J: TRBJ1-5
DNA: TGTGCCAGCAGCTTTGGGGCAGATCAGCCCCAGCATTTT
CDR3: CASSFGADQPQHF

size: few
D: NA
V: TRBV19
J: TRBJ1-1
DNA: TGTGCCAGTAGTATAGCTAGTAACACTGAAGCTTTCTTT
CDR3: CASSIASNTEAFF

size: NA
D: TRBD1
V: TRBV6-5
J: TRBJ1-6
DNA: TGTGCCAGCAGCGTAACAGGGGGTCGTAATTCACCCCTCCACTTT
CDR3: CASSVTGGRNSPLHF

size: NA
D: NA
V: TRBV7-8
J: TRBJ2-3
DNA: TGTGCCAGCAGGGTGGGTACTACCGGGAGAGTCGCAGATACGCAGTATTTT
CDR3: CASRVGTTGRVADTQYF

size: NA
D: NA
V: TRBV27
J: TRBJ2-2
DNA: TGTGCCAGCAGTAGGCGGTCCGGGGAGCTGTTTTTT
CDR3: CASSRRSGELFF

size: once
D: NA
V: TRBV4-3
J: TRBJ2-2
DNA: TGCGCCAGCAGCCAAGATCCGGGAATAGGGTGGTTGGTGGCGGAGCTGTTTTTT
CDR3: CASSQDPGIGWLVAELFF

size: NA
D: NA
V: TRBV28
J: TRBJ1-2
DNA: TGTGCCAGCAGTTTAGGGAGCTATGGCTACACCTTC
CDR3: CASSLGSYGYTF

size: NA
D: TRBD2
V: TRBV9
J: TRBJ2-3
DNA: TGTGCCAGCAGCGTAGTGGCTAGCGGAACAGATACGCAGTATTTT
CDR3: CASSVVASGTDTQYF

size: NA
D: TRBD2
V: TRBV4-1
J: TRBJ2-1
DNA: TGCGCCAGCAGCCAGAGGGGACTAGCGGGGGGGAATGAGCAGTTCTTC
CDR3: CASSQRGLAGGNEQFF

size: NA
D: TRBD1
V: TRBV5-1
J: TRBJ1-4
DNA: TGCGCCAGCGAATACAGGGGTGGTAATGAAAAACTGTTTTTT
CDR3: CASEYRGGNEKLFF

size: NA
D: NA
V: TRBV7-7
J: TRBJ2-7
DNA: TGTGCTAGCAGCCCCGGACTGAACTACGAGCAGTACTTC
CDR3: CASSPGLNYEQYF

size: NA
D: NA
V: TRBV7-8
J: TRBJ1-2
DNA: TGTGCCAGCAGCTCTCCCCGGTACCGAGAGGGCTCGAGCTATGGCTACACCTTC
CDR3: CASSSPRYREGSSYGYTF

size: NA
D: NA
V: TRBV2
J: TRBJ1-5
DNA: TGTGCCAGCAGTTACATATACAATCAGCCCCAGCATTTT
CDR3: CASSYIYNQPQHF

size: NA
D: NA
V: TRBV21-1
J: TRBJ2-1
DNA: TGTGCCAGCAGCAAAAGAGGGCCCTGGAATGAGCAGTTCTTC
CDR3: CASSKRGPWNEQFF

size: NA
D: NA
V: TRBV5-5
J: TRBJ1-2
DNA: TGTGCCAGCAGTTTTCGGCCCGGAGGGGATGGCTACACCTTC
CDR3: CASSFRPGGDGYTF

size: NA
D: TRBD1
V: TRBV7-9
J: TRBJ1-4
DNA: TGTGCCAGCAGCGTAACGACAGGGTGGAGTGAAAAACTGTTTTTT
CDR3: CASSVTTGWSEKLFF

size: NA
D: NA
V: TRBV27
J: TRBJ1-2
DNA: TGTGCCAGCAGTTCCCCACCCCTAGGCTACACCTTC
CDR3: CASSSPPLGYTF

size: NA
D: TRBD1
V: TRBV10-3
J: TRBJ1-5
DNA: TGTGCCATCAGCGGATCTCCGGGACAGAGATCAGAGGGCCAGCATTTT
CDR3: CAISGSPGQRSEGQHF

size: NA
D: TRBD1
V: TRBV11-3
J: TRBJ2-7
DNA: TGTGCCAGCAGCGCCGGACAGGGGCCCTACGAGCAGTACTTC
CDR3: CASSAGQGPYEQYF

size: few
D: TRBD1
V: TRBV7-9
J: TRBJ2-3
DNA: TGTGCCAGCAGCACAACCACAGGGGGCAACACAGATACGCAGTATTTT
CDR3: CASSTTTGGNTDTQYF

size: NA
D: TRBD2
V: TRBV12-5
J: TRBJ2-5
DNA: TGTGCTAGTGCCTCATGGGGAGGGATAGAGACCCAGTACTTC
CDR3: CASASWGGIETQYF

size: NA
D: NA
V: TRBV7-3
J: TRBJ2-1
DNA: TGTGCCAGCAGCTTATTAGCCGGTGAGCAGTTCTTC
CDR3: CASSLLAGEQFF

size: NA
D: TRBD2
V: TRBV30
J: TRBJ2-1
DNA: TGTGCCTGGAGGGGACTAGCGGGACGGGGTGAGCAGTTCTTC
CDR3: CAWRGLAGRGEQFF

size: NA
D: TRBD1
V: TRBV18
J: TRBJ2-7
DNA: TGTGCCAGCTCACTAATCCCGGGACAGGGCTACGAGCAGTACTTC
CDR3: CASSLIPGQGYEQYF

size: once
D: NA
V: TRBV18
J: TRBJ2-6
DNA: TGTGCCAGCTCACCCGGCTCTGGGGCCAACGTCCTGACTTTC
CDR3: CASSPGSGANVLTF